A selection of T cell receptor beta chains follows, all from one sample in a study of shared clonotypes between healthy human individuals. Here immunoSEQ multiplex PCR was the method, and the copy in TCRdb shows in-frame clones only, minus some. The sample includes roughly 1,500,000 clones, under 99% of them seen just once. The sequencing input was naive CD4+ T cells sorted from blood. The receptors were sampled from a man aged 25-45 years in good health. CDR3s include the opening cysteine and the closing phenylalanine or tryptophan. The order of the fields is clone size, J gene, D gene, V gene, CDR3 DNA, CDR3 protein. The D gene is left open where the match is weak. Only part of the rows carry a size: once, few, many, or a class if the clone is expanded.

clone_size: -
j_call: TRBJ1-2
d_call: TRBD1
v_call: TRBV5-4
cdr3_nt: TGTGCCAGCAGCGCAACAGGGGGCGAGGGATATGGCTACACCTTC
cdr3_aa: CASSATGGEGYGYTF

clone_size: -
j_call: TRBJ2-1
d_call: TRBD2
v_call: TRBV7-9
cdr3_nt: TGTGCCAGCAGCTTAGTGCCGACTAGCGGAGGTAACAATGAGCAGTTCTTC
cdr3_aa: CASSLVPTSGGNNEQFF

clone_size: -
j_call: TRBJ1-5
d_call: TRBD1
v_call: TRBV7-2
cdr3_nt: TGTGCCAGCAGCCCAGGGACAGGGTGGGGGTTAGTGAGCAATCAGCCCCAGCATTTT
cdr3_aa: CASSPGTGWGLVSNQPQHF

clone_size: -
j_call: TRBJ1-5
d_call: -
v_call: TRBV5-6
cdr3_nt: TGTGCCAGCAGCTTAACCCCTAATCAGCCCCAGCATTTT
cdr3_aa: CASSLTPNQPQHF

clone_size: once
j_call: TRBJ1-1
d_call: TRBD1
v_call: TRBV28
cdr3_nt: TGTGCCAGCAGTTTAGGTATAGGGGGAACAGGGGTAGCTTTCTTT
cdr3_aa: CASSLGIGGTGVAFF

clone_size: -
j_call: TRBJ2-1
d_call: TRBD2
v_call: TRBV28
cdr3_nt: TGTGCCAGCAGTCCAAGACTAGCGGGAGGATTCAATGAGCAGTTCTTC
cdr3_aa: CASSPRLAGGFNEQFF

clone_size: -
j_call: TRBJ2-1
d_call: -
v_call: TRBV7-6
cdr3_nt: TGTGCCAGCAGCTTTCGGGCCGCCCGGAGCTCCTACAATGAGCAGTTCTTC
cdr3_aa: CASSFRAARSSYNEQFF

clone_size: -
j_call: TRBJ2-1
d_call: TRBD2
v_call: TRBV9
cdr3_nt: TGTGCCAGCAGCGAGCGGGGGGACACCCTCAATGAGCAGTTCTTC
cdr3_aa: CASSERGDTLNEQFF

clone_size: -
j_call: TRBJ2-1
d_call: -
v_call: TRBV29-1
cdr3_nt: TGCAGCGTTGATGGGCAAAATTATCTGCGTGAGCAGTTCTTC
cdr3_aa: CSVDGQNYLREQFF

clone_size: -
j_call: TRBJ2-5
d_call: -
v_call: TRBV18
cdr3_nt: TGTGCCCCCCCTGGGGCGGACTCCTATACAGAGACCCAGTACTTC
cdr3_aa: CAPPGADSYTETQYF

clone_size: -
j_call: TRBJ2-7
d_call: TRBD1
v_call: TRBV30
cdr3_nt: TGTGCCTGGAAGCCGGGACAGGGTTTCTACGAGCAGTACTTC
cdr3_aa: CAWKPGQGFYEQYF

clone_size: -
j_call: TRBJ1-2
d_call: -
v_call: TRBV29-1
cdr3_nt: TGCAGCGTTGAAATTAGTACGGCTAACTATGGCTACACCTTC
cdr3_aa: CSVEISTANYGYTF

clone_size: -
j_call: TRBJ2-7
d_call: -
v_call: TRBV4-2
cdr3_nt: TGTGCCAGCAGCCAAAAAGCAGGATACTACGAGCAGTACTTC
cdr3_aa: CASSQKAGYYEQYF

clone_size: -
j_call: TRBJ1-2
d_call: TRBD1
v_call: TRBV5-1
cdr3_nt: TGCGCCAGCAGCTTGGCGGGGACAGGGGGATTTGGCTACACCTTC
cdr3_aa: CASSLAGTGGFGYTF

clone_size: -
j_call: TRBJ1-1
d_call: TRBD1
v_call: TRBV5-6
cdr3_nt: TGTGCCAGCAGCCAGGGGGCTTATGAAGCTTTCTTT
cdr3_aa: CASSQGAYEAFF

clone_size: -
j_call: TRBJ2-7
d_call: TRBD2
v_call: TRBV10-3
cdr3_nt: TGTGCCATCAGGAACCCGGCTGGTCGCGGGGGCTACGAGCAGTACTTC
cdr3_aa: CAIRNPAGRGGYEQYF

clone_size: -
j_call: TRBJ1-1
d_call: -
v_call: TRBV5-1
cdr3_nt: TGCGCCAGCAGCTACGGAACAGGGTGGGGCACTGAAGCTTTCTTT
cdr3_aa: CASSYGTGWGTEAFF

clone_size: -
j_call: TRBJ2-5
d_call: TRBD2
v_call: TRBV5-1
cdr3_nt: TGCGCCAGCAGCCCAGGGGTTGCTAGCGGGAGTGTAGAGACCCAGTACTTC
cdr3_aa: CASSPGVASGSVETQYF

clone_size: -
j_call: TRBJ1-5
d_call: -
v_call: TRBV19
cdr3_nt: TGTGCCAGTAGGACCGGACCTAATCAGCCCCAGCATTTT
cdr3_aa: CASRTGPNQPQHF

clone_size: -
j_call: TRBJ1-5
d_call: TRBD1
v_call: TRBV29-1
cdr3_nt: TGCAGCGTGGCGGGACAGGCCAATCAGCCCCAGCATTTT
cdr3_aa: CSVAGQANQPQHF

clone_size: -
j_call: TRBJ2-5
d_call: -
v_call: TRBV29-1
cdr3_nt: TGCAGCGTTGTGGGTTCGGAAAACCAAGAGACCCAGTACTTC
cdr3_aa: CSVVGSENQETQYF

clone_size: -
j_call: TRBJ2-7
d_call: -
v_call: TRBV7-9
cdr3_nt: TGTGCCAGCAGCCAAAGCTCCTACGAGCAGTACTTC
cdr3_aa: CASSQSSYEQYF

clone_size: -
j_call: TRBJ2-7
d_call: -
v_call: TRBV7-2
cdr3_nt: TGTGCCAGCAGCTTAAGGGGACTTGACTACGAGCAGTACTTC
cdr3_aa: CASSLRGLDYEQYF

clone_size: -
j_call: TRBJ2-3
d_call: TRBD2
v_call: TRBV28
cdr3_nt: TGTGCCAGCATGGCGGGAGAACCAGATACGCAGTATTTT
cdr3_aa: CASMAGEPDTQYF